Listed below are T cell receptor beta chains from one sample, sequenced in a study of blood T cell repertoires in COVID-19. Assay used: immunoSEQ multiplex PCR; TCRdb lists only in-frame clones, some missing. The table lists approximately 220,000 clones, about nine tenths of them singletons. Sequencing was done on a sample of PBMCs or T cells enriched from blood (not recorded which). All receptors derive from a man aged 30 to 45 who had recovered from COVID-19. Both conserved end residues are part of each CDR3. Each record gives: D gene, V gene, J gene, CDR3 protein, CDR3 DNA. A D gene is named only where the DNA matches it firmly.

d_call: -; v_call: TRBV2; j_call: TRBJ2-5; cdr3_aa: CASSDEPGLWWTQYF; cdr3_nt: TGTGCCAGCAGTGACGAGCCAGGGTTGTGGTGGACCCAGTACTTC
d_call: -; v_call: TRBV11-2; j_call: TRBJ2-5; cdr3_aa: CASSLRQGGETQYF; cdr3_nt: TGTGCCAGCAGCTTAAGGCAGGGTGGGGAGACCCAGTACTTC
d_call: TRBD2; v_call: TRBV6-5; j_call: TRBJ2-7; cdr3_aa: CATRKAGGSIVEQYF; cdr3_nt: TGTGCCACCCGGAAGGCGGGAGGATCCATCGTCGAGCAGTACTTC
d_call: TRBD1; v_call: TRBV5-3; j_call: TRBJ1-1; cdr3_aa: CARSLSGRGSTEAFF; cdr3_nt: TGTGCCAGAAGCTTATCTGGCAGGGGGAGCACTGAAGCTTTCTTT
d_call: TRBD1; v_call: TRBV2; j_call: TRBJ1-5; cdr3_aa: CASSAGQGLSSNQPQHF; cdr3_nt: TGTGCCAGCAGTGCCGGACAGGGGTTAAGCAGCAATCAGCCCCAGCATTTT
d_call: TRBD2; v_call: TRBV24-1; j_call: TRBJ2-3; cdr3_aa: CATSDPTSGGDTQYF; cdr3_nt: TGTGCCACCAGTGACCCAACTAGCGGGGGGGATACGCAGTATTTT
d_call: -; v_call: TRBV11-2; j_call: TRBJ1-2; cdr3_aa: CASRTLQDSYGYTF; cdr3_nt: TGTGCCAGCAGGACCCTTCAGGACAGCTACGGCTACACCTTC
d_call: TRBD2; v_call: TRBV9; j_call: TRBJ2-1; cdr3_aa: CASSVGLAGGQGEQFF; cdr3_nt: TGTGCCAGCAGCGTAGGCTTAGCGGGGGGGCAGGGTGAGCAGTTCTTC
d_call: -; v_call: TRBV2; j_call: TRBJ1-1; cdr3_aa: CASSERGRNTEAFF; cdr3_nt: TGTGCCAGCAGTGAAAGAGGCAGGAACACTGAAGCTTTCTTT
d_call: -; v_call: TRBV19; j_call: TRBJ1-1; cdr3_aa: CASSIKRNTEAFF; cdr3_nt: TGTGCCAGTAGTATAAAGAGGAACACTGAAGCTTTCTTT